This TCR beta chain came from a study of blood T cell repertoires in COVID-19. Sequencing used immunoSEQ multiplex PCR; TCRdb keeps in-frame clones, though not all of them. The table includes a few hundred thousand clones, around 84% detected once. Trimming shortened V by 0 bases and J by 5 bases, and 5 bases separated the two germline ends. CDR1 is SGHAT and CDR2 is FQNNGV in the germline V gene. The CDR3 spans 13 residues. The V call is TRBV11-2, the J call TRBJ2-1; D is unresolved. Material for sequencing was peripheral blood. This clonotype was sampled from a woman older than 75 with active or convalescent COVID-19. CDR3 bases: TGTGCCAGCAGCTTAGAATCGGACAATGAGCAGTTCTTC. Translated: CASSLESDNEQFF. The complete variable domain, with remaining parts taken from reference TRBV11-2 and TRBJ2-1, reads EAGVAQSPRYKIIEKRQSVAFWCNPISGHATLYWYQQILGQGPKLLIQFQNNGVVDDSQLPKDRFSAERLKGVDSTLKIQPAKLEDSAVYLCASSLESDNEQFFGPGTRLTVL.